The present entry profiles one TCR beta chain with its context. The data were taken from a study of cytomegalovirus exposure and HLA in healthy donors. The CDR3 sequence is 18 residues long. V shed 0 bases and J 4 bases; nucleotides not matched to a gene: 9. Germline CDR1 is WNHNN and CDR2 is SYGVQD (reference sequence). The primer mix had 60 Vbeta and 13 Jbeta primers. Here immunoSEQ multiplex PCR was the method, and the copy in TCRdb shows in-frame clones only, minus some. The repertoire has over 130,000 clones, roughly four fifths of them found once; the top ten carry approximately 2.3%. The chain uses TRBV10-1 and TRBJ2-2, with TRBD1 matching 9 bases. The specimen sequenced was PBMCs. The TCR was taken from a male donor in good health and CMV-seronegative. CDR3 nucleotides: TGCGCCAGCAGTGAGTCCAAGGGACAGGGCCCCCTCACCGGGGAGCTGTTTTTT. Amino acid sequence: CASSESKGQGPLTGELFF.